The source of this T cell receptor beta chain is a study of blood T cell repertoires in COVID-19. Study summary: The United States, Italy and Spain supplied acute and convalescent COVID-19 samples. The cDNA or gDNA used as material had been derived from T cells, B-cell-depleted T cells, or PBMCs.

V was shortened by 6 bases and J by 3 bases, with 8 bases between the two germline ends. The CDR3 covers 12 residues. Profiling relied on immunoSEQ multiplex PCR, and the TCRdb table lists in-frame clones only, not all of them. The repertoire holds some 400,000 clones, with around 87% as singletons. Seattle enrolled patients during active infection and tracked them longitudinally. Sequencing was performed on peripheral blood. J is TRBJ1-1 and V is TRBV12-3 or TRBV12-4; D is uncertain. The receptor's source is a woman between 55 and 75 years old with COVID-19, enrolled during active disease. The CDR3 loop reads CASRTRHTEAFF. Here the CDR3 DNA reads TGTGCCAGCAGGACACGACACACTGAAGCTTTCTTT.